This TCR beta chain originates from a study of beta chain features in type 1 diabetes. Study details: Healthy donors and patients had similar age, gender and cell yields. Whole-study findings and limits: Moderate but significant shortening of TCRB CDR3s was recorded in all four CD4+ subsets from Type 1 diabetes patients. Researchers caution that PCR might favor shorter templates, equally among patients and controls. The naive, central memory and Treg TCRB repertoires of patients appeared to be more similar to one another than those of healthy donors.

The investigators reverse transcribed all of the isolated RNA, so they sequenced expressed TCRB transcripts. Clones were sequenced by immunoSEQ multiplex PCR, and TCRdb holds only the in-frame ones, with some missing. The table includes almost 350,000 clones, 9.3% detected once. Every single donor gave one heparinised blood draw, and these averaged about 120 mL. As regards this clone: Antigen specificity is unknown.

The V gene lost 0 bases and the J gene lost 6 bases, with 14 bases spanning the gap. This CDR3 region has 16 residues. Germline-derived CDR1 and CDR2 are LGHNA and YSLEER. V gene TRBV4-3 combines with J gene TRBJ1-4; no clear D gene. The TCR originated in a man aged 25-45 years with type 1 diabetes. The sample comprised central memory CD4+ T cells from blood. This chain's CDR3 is CASSQDSAPEDEKLFF. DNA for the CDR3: TGCGCCAGCAGCCAAGACTCCGCACCGGAGGATGAAAAACTGTTTTTT.